The 18 T cell receptor beta chains below all came from one sample that was sequenced in a study of sequential checkpoint blockade in melanoma. Treatment described: randomized to nivolumab then ipilimumab (arm A) or the reverse (arm B). The protocol was immunoSEQ multiplex PCR, while the TCRdb copy is restricted to in-frame clones and leaves out a portion. The profile shows around 18,000 clones, about 69% of them singletons. Sequenced material: CD8+ T cells sorted from blood (inferred from file names), taken from a patient given nivolumab and ipilimumab in sequence. The receptor set was obtained from a human donor with melanoma.

The CDR3 bases are TGTGCCAGCAGTTACAGGGGCCCCTACAATGAGCAGTTCTTC. Protein product: CASSYRGPYNEQFF. V gene TRBV28 combines with J gene TRBJ2-1, with 7 positions matching TRBD1. Germline CDR1 reads MDHEN; CDR2 reads SYDVKM. Trimming cost V 4 bases and J 2 bases; bases outside gene matches: 2. CDR3 length: 14 residues. The full variable domain, its missing parts supplied by reference TRBV28 and TRBJ2-1, is DVKVTQSSRYLVKRTGEKVFLECVQDMDHENMFWYRQDPGLGLRLIYFSYDVKMKEKGDIPEGYSVSREKKERFSLILESASTNQTSMYLCASSYRGPYNEQFFGPGTRLTVL.

The chain combines TRBV27 with TRBJ1-5; D is uncertain. V dropped 3 bases and J dropped 6 bases, with 9 bases sitting between them. Germline CDR1 MNHEY, CDR2 SMNVEV (reference sequence). The CDR3 sequence is 13 residues long. CDR3 nucleotide sequence: TGTGCCAGCAGTTTCCGTGGGAGTCAGCCCCAGCATTTT. This translates into CASSFRGSQPQHF.

This clone was seen more than once but under ten times. The chain links TRBV21-1 to TRBJ2-1; no DNA check was done on the table's D call, TRBD2. TRBV21-1 is a recognized pseudogene. This CDR3 contains 13 residues. CDR3 sequence reads: CATSSGGFNEQFF. CDR3 sequence (DNA): TGTGCTACCTCGAGCGGGGGGTTCAATGAGCAGTTCTTC.

The sample holds one count of this clone. The CDR3 DNA follows: TGTGCCAGCAGCCAGCCTCTGGGACTAGCGGGGTTAAGCTCCTACAATGAGCAGTTCTTC. Protein sequence: CASSQPLGLAGLSSYNEQFF. The chain uses TRBV4-2 and TRBJ2-1; 13 nucleotides line up with TRBD2. This CDR3 contains 20 residues. The germline V gene has CDR1 LGHNA and CDR2 YNFKEQ. Trimming at V came to 3 bases and at J to 0 bases, leaving 11 bases not matched to a gene.

The chain couples TRBV27 to TRBJ2-1, with 9 bases aligning to TRBD1. In germline, CDR1 is MNHEY, CDR2 SMNVEV (reference sequence). J lost 3 bases, V lost 6 bases, and 6 bases had no gene match. The CDR3 loop spans 15 amino acids. In DNA form, the CDR3 reads TGTGCCAGCAGACCTTGGGACAGGGACTACAATGAGCAGTTCTTC. This codes for CASRPWDRDYNEQFF.

The chain recombines TRBV4-1 with TRBJ2-7, with TRBD1 identical over 9 bases. This CDR3 region has 14 residues. Germline V gene data show CDR1 as MGHRA and CDR2 as YSYEKL. The V segment lost 4 bases and the J segment 4 bases; nucleotides outside the gene matches: 5. CDR3 protein: CASSLPGQGYEQYF. In DNA, the CDR3 is TGCGCCAGCAGCCTTCCGGGACAGGGTTACGAGCAGTACTTC.

The chain links TRBV21-1 to TRBJ2-7; TRBD2, the table's D call, lacks a check against the DNA. TRBV21-1 is labeled a pseudogene. The length of the CDR3 is 16 residues. The CDR3 is CASSLLLLHVLDEQYF. CDR3 nucleotides: TGTGCCAGCAGTCTCCTGTTACTACACGTGTTAGACGAGCAGTACTTC.

The J gene is TRBJ2-2, the V gene TRBV9, with D maybe TRBD2 (5 bases). V lost 0 bases to trimming and J lost 4 bases, with 7 bases between them. The CDR3 spans 14 residues. Germline loops: CDR1 SGDLS, CDR2 YYNGEE. The CDR3 sequence: CASSVVAGTGELFF. The CDR3 nucleotides read TGTGCCAGCAGCGTAGTGGCGGGCACCGGGGAGCTGTTTTTT.

This clone appeared a few times. The chain couples TRBV27 to TRBJ1-1; 9 bases fit TRBD1. Germline CDR1 is MNHEY and CDR2 is SMNVEV (reference sequence). The CDR3 has 14 amino acids. Losses at the gene ends were 6 bases for V and 5 bases for J; bases not matched to a gene: 7. Written as DNA, the CDR3 is TGTGCCAGCAGGGATTGGACAGGGGCAACTGAAGCTTTCTTT. It is translated as CASRDWTGATEAFF.

This clone was observed once. The chain couples TRBV10-3 to TRBJ2-2; 9 positions agree with TRBD2. Trimming took 10 bases from V and 4 from J; bases not matched to a gene: 10. The germline V gene has CDR1 ENHRY and CDR2 SYGVKD. The CDR3 extends over 15 amino acids. CDR3 DNA: TGTGCCACCGGGTTGAGAGCGGGAGGCACCGGGGAGCTGTTTTTT. The encoded protein is CATGLRAGGTGELFF.

This clone was counted between two and nine times. The chain couples TRBV19 to TRBJ2-1; D perhaps matches TRBD2 (6 bases). The V gene lost 3 bases and the J gene lost 8 bases, with 17 bases spanning the gap. CDR1 and CDR2 (germline): LNHDA, SQIVND (reference sequence). This CDR3 region has 15 residues. As DNA, the CDR3 is TGTGCCAGTAGTATCCTCCCGGGAGAGGTTTATGAGCAGTTCTTC. Translating gives CASSILPGEVYEQFF.

This clone was observed a handful of times. The J gene is TRBJ2-7, the V gene TRBV4-3; 7 bases are shared with TRBD2. Germline values: CDR1 LGHNA, CDR2 YSLEER. V lost 0 bases and J lost 2; bases outside the gene matches: 10. This CDR3 contains 17 residues. The CDR3 nucleotides are TGCGCCAGCAGCCAAGATCTTTGGGGGGGGATAACCTACGAGCAGTACTTC. Protein: CASSQDLWGGITYEQYF.

J is TRBJ2-2 and V is TRBV27, with D tentatively TRBD1 (5 bases). The CDR3 is made up of 17 amino acids. Trimming shortened V by 5 bases and J by 0 bases, and 16 bases separated the two germline ends. CDR1 MNHEY and CDR2 SMNVEV come from the germline V gene (reference sequence). Written as DNA, the CDR3 is TGTGCCAGCAGTCCATTAGGCTCGACAGCGAACACCGGGGAGCTGTTTTTT. Its translation: CASSPLGSTANTGELFF.

The chain joins TRBV6-5 to TRBJ2-2, with 7 nucleotides matching TRBD1. CDR1 MNHEY and CDR2 SVGAGI come from the germline V gene. V dropped 1 base and J dropped 5; count of bases not matched to a gene: 4. The CDR3 is made up of 15 amino acids. The CDR3 sequence is CASSYFPGQTGELFF. The CDR3 bases are TGTGCCAGCAGTTACTTCCCGGGACAGACCGGGGAGCTGTTTTTT.

The chain joins TRBV4-3 to TRBJ2-2; no clear D. The V gene lost 2 bases and the J gene lost 5 bases, with 9 bases spanning the gap. The germline CDR1 and CDR2 sequences are LGHNA and YSLEER. The CDR3 loop spans 14 amino acids. The CDR3 protein is CASSQQTLTGELFF. The CDR3 nucleotides read TGCGCCAGCAGCCAACAAACTTTGACCGGGGAGCTGTTTTTT.

The V and J genes are TRBV7-9 and TRBJ1-2; 9 positions match TRBD1. The V gene end was trimmed by 8 bases and the J gene end by 8 bases; junction bases not matched to a gene: 9. This CDR3 region has 13 residues. Germline CDR1 SEHNR, CDR2 FQNEAQ (reference sequence). This chain's CDR3 is CASQSGTGSGYTF. The DNA of the CDR3 is TGTGCCAGCCAATCCGGGACAGGGAGCGGCTACACCTTC. The whole variable domain, filled in from reference TRBV7-9 and TRBJ1-2, reads DTGVSQNPRHKITKRGQNVTFRCDPISEHNRLYWYRQTLGQGPEFLTYFQNEAQLEKSRLLSDRFSAERPKGSFSTLEIQRTEQGDSAMYLCASQSGTGSGYTFGSGTRLTVV.

The J gene is TRBJ2-4, the V gene TRBV5-6; a weak D match, TRBD2 (7 bases). Trimming took 0 bases from V and 0 from J, leaving 10 bases between them. The CDR3 covers 16 residues. Germline values: CDR1 SGHDT, CDR2 YYEEEE. The CDR3 loop reads CASSLAGGAAKNIQYF. The CDR3, as DNA: TGTGCCAGCAGCTTGGCGGGGGGCGCAGCCAAAAACATTCAGTACTTC.

This chain connects TRBV27 to TRBJ2-6, with D tentatively TRBD1 (6 bases). Germline V gives CDR1 MNHEY, CDR2 SMNVEV (reference sequence). With 4 bases removed from V and 4 bases from J, the gap between germline ends came to 14 bases. This CDR3 contains 16 residues. Written as DNA, the CDR3 is TGTGCCAGCAGTTCACCAGGGGTATCAGGGGCCAACGTCCTGACTTTC. It encodes CASSSPGVSGANVLTF.